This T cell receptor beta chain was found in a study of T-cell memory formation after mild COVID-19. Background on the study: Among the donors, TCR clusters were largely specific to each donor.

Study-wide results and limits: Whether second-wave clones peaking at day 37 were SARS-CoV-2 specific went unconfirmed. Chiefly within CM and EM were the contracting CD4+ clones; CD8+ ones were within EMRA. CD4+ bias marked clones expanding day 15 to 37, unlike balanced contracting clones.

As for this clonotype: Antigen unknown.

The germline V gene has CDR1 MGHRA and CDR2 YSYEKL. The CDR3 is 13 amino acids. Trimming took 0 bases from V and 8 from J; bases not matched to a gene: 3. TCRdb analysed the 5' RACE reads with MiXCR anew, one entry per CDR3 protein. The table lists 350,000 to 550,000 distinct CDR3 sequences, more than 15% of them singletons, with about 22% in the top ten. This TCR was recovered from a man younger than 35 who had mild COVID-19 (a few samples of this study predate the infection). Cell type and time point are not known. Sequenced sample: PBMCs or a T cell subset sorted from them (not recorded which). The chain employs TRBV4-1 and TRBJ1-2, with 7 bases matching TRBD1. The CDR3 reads CASSQEGGWGYTF. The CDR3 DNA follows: TGCGCCAGCAGCCAAGAAGGGGGCTGGGGCTACACCTTC.